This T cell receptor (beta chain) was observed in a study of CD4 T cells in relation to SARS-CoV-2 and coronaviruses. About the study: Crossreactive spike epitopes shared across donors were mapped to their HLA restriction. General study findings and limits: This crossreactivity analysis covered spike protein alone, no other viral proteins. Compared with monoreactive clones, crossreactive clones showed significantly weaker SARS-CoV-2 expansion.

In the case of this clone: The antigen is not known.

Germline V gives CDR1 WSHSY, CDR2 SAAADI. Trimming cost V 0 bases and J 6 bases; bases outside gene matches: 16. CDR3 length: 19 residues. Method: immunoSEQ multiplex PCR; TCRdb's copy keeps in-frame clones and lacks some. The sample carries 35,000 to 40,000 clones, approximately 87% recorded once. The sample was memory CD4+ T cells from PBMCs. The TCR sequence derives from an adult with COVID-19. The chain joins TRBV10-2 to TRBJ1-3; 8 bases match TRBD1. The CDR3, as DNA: TGCGCCAGCAGTGAGTCGAATGTTTTGCGGGACAGGCGTGAAAACACCATATATTTT. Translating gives CASSESNVLRDRRENTIYF.